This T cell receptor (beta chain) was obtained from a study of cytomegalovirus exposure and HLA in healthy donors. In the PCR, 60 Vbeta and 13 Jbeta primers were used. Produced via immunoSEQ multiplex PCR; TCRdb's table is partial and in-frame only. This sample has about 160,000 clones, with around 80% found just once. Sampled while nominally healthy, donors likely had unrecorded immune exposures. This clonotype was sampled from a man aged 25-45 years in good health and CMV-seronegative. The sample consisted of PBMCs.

Written as DNA, the CDR3 is TGTGCCAGCACCTTGGGGAGCGGGTCCCTCCGGCATGAGCAGTTCTTC. Translating gives CASTLGSGSLRHEQFF. The chain combines TRBV2 with TRBJ2-1, with D possibly being TRBD2 (6 bases). The length of the CDR3 is 16 residues. V dropped 7 bases and J dropped 8 bases, with 24 bases sitting between them. Per the germline V gene, CDR1 is SNHLY and CDR2 is FYNNEI.